This TCR beta chain was identified in a study of T cell changes during pregnancy in multiple sclerosis. V was clipped by 5 bases and J by 8 bases, with 19 bases between them. The CDR3 is 15 residues long. The germline V gene has CDR1 SEHNR and CDR2 FQNEAQ (reference sequence). The method was immunoSEQ multiplex PCR; TCRdb's version includes in-frame clones alone and lacks a portion of them. The table includes 9,500 to 12,000 clones, more than 80% detected once. The TCR comes from a female donor in good health, enrolled as a control in a pregnancy study. The chain recombines TRBV7-9 with TRBJ2-1; D is perhaps TRBD2 (5 bases). Sequencing was performed on CD8+ T cells from peripheral blood mononuclear cells, taken after pregnancy. DNA for the CDR3: TGTGCCAGCAGCCGCGGTCTGGGAGAAACCGATGAGCAGTTCTTC. Residues: CASSRGLGETDEQFF. Variable domain in full (rest from reference TRBV7-9 and TRBJ2-1): DTGVSQNPRHKITKRGQNVTFRCDPISEHNRLYWYRQTLGQGPEFLTYFQNEAQLEKSRLLSDRFSAERPKGSFSTLEIQRTEQGDSAMYLCASSRGLGETDEQFFGPGTRLTVL.